One sample yielded the 2 T cell receptor beta chains listed below, sequenced in a study of blood T cell repertoires in COVID-19. Sequencing was performed with immunoSEQ multiplex PCR; in TCRdb, only in-frame clones are kept and a portion is missing. The data show around 200,000 clones, 70% to 90% seen once. Source material: PBMCs or T cells enriched from blood (not recorded which). The receptors stem from a woman in her 40s with acute COVID-19.

The rearrangement links TRBV30 to TRBJ2-3; 8 nucleotides line up with TRBD2. The CDR3 is 14 residues long. CDR1 and CDR2 from the germline V gene are GTSNPN and SVGIG (reference sequence). The trim removed 2 bases at V and 1 base at J, leaving 2 bases unmatched. DNA of the CDR3: TGTGCCTGGAGTTCGGGGGGGGGCACAGATACGCAGTATTTT. It yields the protein CAWSSGGGTDTQYF.

V is TRBV15 and J is TRBJ1-5; tentative D call: TRBD1 (5 bases). The CDR3 consists of 13 residues. Germline V lookup: CDR1 LNHNV, CDR2 YYDKDF (reference sequence). Trimming pared 5 bases from V and 7 bases from J, leaving 12 bases between. CDR3 loop: CATSQGWGQPQHF. The CDR3 bases are TGTGCCACCAGCCAAGGATGGGGCCAGCCCCAGCATTTT.